Given below is one T cell receptor beta chain in context. Antigen specificity is unknown. These data come from a study of shared clonotypes between healthy human individuals. Whole-study results and caveats: With few donors, the genetic and exposure-history diversity represented was limited. The study found about 4.6% of naive CD4 clonotypes shared across a handful of donors. Even with large depth, rarefaction showed that sorted-subset sequencing was incomplete. Naive subsets generally exceeded memory subsets in estimated richness.

Positive CCR7 selection of CD45RO-negative cells yielded the naive CD8 cells, and terminally differentiated effector memory CD45RA+ cells were excluded. Sequencing was performed with immunoSEQ multiplex PCR; in TCRdb, only in-frame clones are kept and a portion is missing. The sample has 2 million to 2.5 million clones; under 95% are singletons. This receptor was obtained from a man younger than 35 in good health. Some clones in this sample may be carry-over from other donors' samples. The source material was naive CD8+ T cells from PBMCs.

CDR3 amino acids: CASSLMSANEKLFF. CDR3 coding DNA: TGTGCCAGCAGTTTAATGTCGGCTAATGAAAAACTGTTTTTT. This sequence joins TRBV27 and TRBJ1-4, with D uncertain. The CDR3 totals 14 residues. Trimming removed 2 bases from V and 3 bases from J, with 7 bases in between. The germline CDR1 and CDR2 sequences are MNHEY and SMNVEV (reference sequence).